The 16 T cell receptor beta chains below were found in one sample sequenced in a study of post-analysis software for immune sequencing data. No antigen has been identified for these receptors. General study results and limits: Patients used about 5 TRBV segments, including TRBV5-6, TRBV5-1 and TRBV20-1, more often than controls.

The TCR beta cDNA libraries carried unique molecular identifiers. TCRdb fed the PCR reads into MiXCR, producing one record per CDR3 protein. The table shows about 460,000 distinct CDR3 sequences, with nearly 45% occurring only once. The sample taken for sequencing was blood. All receptors derive from a girl aged 5 to 17 with multiple sclerosis.

This clonotype appeared a few times. The chain has TRBV4-1 and TRBJ2-7, with 7 bases identical to TRBD1. V gave up 1 base and J gave up 6 bases; unmatched junction bases: 12. This CDR3 has 16 residues. The germline V gene encodes CDR1 MGHRA and CDR2 YSYEKL. As DNA, the CDR3 is TGCGCCAGCAGCCAAGCTTCGGGGACAGATTTGTCCGAGCAGTACTTC. It is translated as CASSQASGTDLSEQYF.

The chain carries TRBV18 and TRBJ1-2, with a tentative D call TRBD1 (5 bases). V was pared by 4 bases and J by 2 bases, with 17 bases between. Germline CDR1 and CDR2: KGHSH and LQKENI. CDR3 size: 16 residues. The CDR3: CASSLSPDRTNYGYTF. DNA of the CDR3: TGTGCCAGCTCACTTTCGCCTGACAGAACCAACTATGGCTACACCTTC.

In this sample, this clonotype turned up many times. This chain links TRBV20-1 with TRBJ2-3; 8 bases map to TRBD2. The CDR3 length is 14 residues. The V and J ends lost 5 bases and 0 bases, in that order; junction bases with no gene match: 4. CDR1 DFQATT and CDR2 SNEGSKA come from the germline V gene (reference sequence). CDR3 loop: CSAPKRGSTDTQYF. The CDR3, as DNA: TGCAGTGCTCCCAAGCGGGGGAGCACAGATACGCAGTATTTT.

A word on this clonotype: Relative to the germline gene, one junction end is altered; a read error may explain this. The chain is built from TRBV6-5 and TRBJ2-7; perhaps D is TRBD1 or TRBD2 (6 bases each). CDR3 length: 14 amino acids. Germline values: CDR1 MNHEY, CDR2 SVGAGI. Here the CDR3 reads CASRGQGTYYEQDF. The CDR3, as DNA: TGTGCCAGCAGAGGTCAGGGGACTTACTACGAGCAGGACTTC.

This clonotype was seen a few times. This chain joins TRBV15 and TRBJ1-4, with a weak D call TRBD1 (5 bases). V lost 8 bases and J lost 7, with 14 bases in between. There are 13 residues in the CDR3. Germline-derived CDR1 and CDR2 are LNHNV and YYDKDF (reference sequence). CDR3 nucleotides: TGTGCCACCCGTGGCAGGGAGGCTGAAAAACTGTTTTTT. It is translated as CATRGREAEKLFF.

This clonotype was picked up a small number of times. The genes are TRBV20-1 and TRBJ2-5; D is tentatively TRBD1 or TRBD2 (5 bases each). The CDR3 has 13 amino acids. Looked up from germline, CDR1 is DFQATT and CDR2 is SNEGSKA (reference sequence). V lost 4 bases and J 5 bases, leaving 14 bases between the germline ends. This CDR3 is CSATGLRRETQYF. The CDR3 DNA reads as TGCAGTGCTACAGGGCTCCGGAGGGAGACCCAGTACTTC.

V gene TRBV28 combines with J gene TRBJ1-1; D is undetermined. From germline, CDR1 is MDHEN and CDR2 SYDVKM. The CDR3 contains 12 residues. V shed 6 bases and J shed 3 bases, with 8 bases lying between them. CDR3 sequence: CASRESDTEAFF. CDR3 DNA sequence: TGTGCCAGCAGGGAATCGGACACTGAAGCTTTCTTT.

The V gene is TRBV7-2, the J gene TRBJ2-7; 11 nucleotides align to TRBD2. The tail of the sequence fits TRBJ2-5 better, so the J call may be wrong. The CDR3 loop spans 15 amino acids. Germline lookup yields CDR1 SGHTA and CDR2 FQGNSA. The CDR3 is CASSLDLAGGETQYF. The CDR3 nucleotides are TGTGCCAGCAGCTTAGATCTAGCGGGAGGTGAGACCCAGTACTTC.

The chain couples TRBV5-1 to TRBJ1-1, with TRBD1 identical over 7 bases. Germline lookup yields CDR1 SGHRS and CDR2 YFSETQ. The V gene end was trimmed by 0 bases and the J gene end by 4 bases; junction bases not matched to a gene: 6. This CDR3 is 15 amino acids long. CDR3 sequence: CASSLGEGGGTEAFF. In nucleotides, the CDR3 is TGCGCCAGCAGCTTGGGTGAAGGGGGCGGCACTGAAGCTTTCTTT. Complete variable domain (other parts from reference TRBV5-1 and TRBJ1-1): KAGVTQTPRYLIKTRGQQVTLSCSPISGHRSVSWYQQTPGQGLQFLFEYFSETQRNKGNFPGRFSGRQFSNSRSEMNVSTLELGDSALYLCASSLGEGGGTEAFFGQGTRLTVV.

This chain links TRBV28 with TRBJ2-1; 8 positions agree with TRBD2. The germline V gene encodes CDR1 MDHEN and CDR2 SYDVKM. V was clipped by 2 bases and J by 0 bases; unmatched bases: 15. This CDR3 has 20 amino acids. The chain's CDR3 is CASSLSLAGLRLISYNEQFF. CDR3 DNA sequence: TGTGCCAGCAGTTTAAGCCTAGCGGGCCTTAGACTTATCTCCTACAATGAGCAGTTCTTC.

The chain recombines TRBV7-2 with TRBJ1-1, with D unresolved. Germline-derived CDR1 and CDR2 are SGHTA and FQGNSA. The V end was cut by 11 bases, the J end by 5 bases, with 9 bases between. This CDR3 comprises 10 residues. The CDR3 loop is CAAWRTEAFF. DNA of the CDR3: TGTGCCGCATGGCGGACTGAAGCTTTCTTT.

The chain is built from TRBV27 and TRBJ2-7; possibly TRBD1 for D (7 bases). V gave up 5 bases and J gave up 5 bases, with 22 bases separating them. There are 16 residues in the CDR3. From germline, CDR1 is MNHEY and CDR2 SMNVEV (reference sequence). The CDR3: CASSPKGGTDSNEQYF. CDR3 nucleotide sequence: TGTGCCAGCAGTCCCAAAGGAGGGACAGATTCTAACGAGCAGTACTTC.

The chain employs TRBV5-5 and TRBJ1-5, with D perhaps matching TRBD1 (5 bases). The CDR3 runs to 14 residues. V was shortened by 4 bases and J by 4 bases, with 12 bases between the two germline ends. CDR1 SGHKS and CDR2 YYEKEE come from the germline V gene (reference sequence). CDR3 protein: CASSPGNWNQPQHF. CDR3 nucleotides: TGTGCCAGCAGCCCAGGGAATTGGAATCAGCCCCAGCATTTT. The full variable domain, rest sourced from reference TRBV5-5 and TRBJ1-5, is DAGVTQSPTHLIKTRGQQVTLRCSPISGHKSVSWYQQVLGQGPQFIFQYYEKEERGRGNFPDRFSARQFPNYSSELNVNALLLGDSALYLCASSPGNWNQPQHFGDGTRLSIL.

The V call is TRBV18, the J call TRBJ2-3; D remains ambiguous. The CDR3 runs 15 residues. V was trimmed by 2 bases and J by 0 bases, leaving 9 bases between them. The V gene's germline CDR1 is KGHSH and CDR2 LQKENI. CDR3 in DNA: TGTGCCAGCTCACCAAGGCCGTCTAGCACAGATACGCAGTATTTT. Translated: CASSPRPSSTDTQYF.

The V gene is TRBV11-2, the J gene TRBJ2-4; 9 nucleotides match TRBD2. The J call could be wrong; TRBJ2-7 is a better fit for the DNA end. CDR3 length: 16 amino acids. CDR1 and CDR2 from the germline V gene are SGHAT and FQNNGV. CDR3 in amino acids: CASSSLRGLAFHEQYF. Written as DNA, the CDR3 is TGTGCCAGCAGTTCCCTCCGTGGACTAGCGTTCCACGAGCAGTACTTC.

The chain carries TRBV20-1 and TRBJ2-1; possible D gene TRBD2, 6 bases. Germline lookup yields CDR1 DFQATT and CDR2 SNEGSKA (reference sequence). This CDR3 has 13 residues. CDR3 sequence reads: CSPGARGGDEQFF. The CDR3 nucleotides read TGCAGCCCCGGGGCTAGGGGAGGCGATGAGCAGTTCTTC.